These 19 T cell receptor beta chains were sequenced from one sample in a study of cytomegalovirus exposure and HLA in healthy donors. PCR primers comprised 60 Vbeta and 13 Jbeta primers. Clones were read by immunoSEQ multiplex PCR, and TCRdb kept only the in-frame ones, dropping some. Altogether some 150,000 clones are present, roughly 80% being singletons, with the ten largest covering roughly 7.6%. The sequenced sample was PBMCs. These receptor sequences come from a woman in her thirties in good health and CMV-seropositive.

This clone was recorded a few times. The genes are TRBV9 and TRBJ2-2, with 12 bases aligning to TRBD2. Losses at the gene ends were 0 bases for V and 1 base for J; bases not matched to a gene: 13. In germline, CDR1 is SGDLS, CDR2 YYNGEE. CDR3 size: 21 residues. DNA for the CDR3: TGTGCCAGCAGCGTAGAGGCTAGCGGGGGGGTACCCCAACTGAACACCGGGGAGCTGTTTTTT. This gives the protein CASSVEASGGVPQLNTGELFF.

V gene TRBV2 combines with J gene TRBJ1-2, with 9 bases aligning to TRBD1. Per the germline V gene, CDR1 is SNHLY and CDR2 is FYNNEI. V dropped 7 bases and J dropped 6; count of bases not matched to a gene: 9. This CDR3 has 14 residues. CDR3 sequence (DNA): TGTGCCAGCAACCGGGACAGGGTGGTCGATGGCTACACCTTC. It specifies CASNRDRVVDGYTF.

This clone was seen only once. The gene calls are TRBV2 and TRBJ2-1; maybe TRBD2 (7 bases). Per the germline V gene, CDR1 is SNHLY and CDR2 is FYNNEI. The CDR3 runs 13 residues. The V end lost 7 bases, the J end lost 4 bases, and 11 bases lay between the germline ends. The CDR3 region has the DNA TGTGCCAGCAAGGGGGGGGGTTACAATGAGCAGTTCTTC. This sequence encodes CASKGGGYNEQFF.

The chain couples TRBV5-1 to TRBJ1-3; 7 nucleotides align to TRBD1. CDR3 length: 15 residues. V dropped 3 bases and J dropped 2; count of bases not matched to a gene: 5. Germline V gene sequence: CDR1 SGHRS, CDR2 YFSETQ. The CDR3 here is CASSSTGLAGNTIYF. The CDR3 bases are TGCGCCAGCAGCTCGACAGGGCTAGCTGGAAACACCATATATTTT.

The chain uses TRBV5-8 and TRBJ2-1; TRBD1 matches 7 bases. From germline, CDR1 is SGHTS and CDR2 YDEGEE. The trim removed 2 bases at V and 9 bases at J, leaving 5 bases unmatched. CDR3 length: 13 amino acids. DNA for the CDR3: TGTGCCAGCAGCTTTGGGCCAGGGGGTGAGCAGTTCTTC. Its protein is CASSFGPGGEQFF.

The gene calls are TRBV6-6 and TRBJ2-5; 8 nucleotides match TRBD2. The CDR3 loop spans 14 amino acids. Germline CDR1 MNHNY, CDR2 SVGAGI (reference sequence). The ends lost 7 bases at V and 1 base at J; junction bases unmatched: 5. CDR3 in amino acids: CASTNRGGQETQYF. The CDR3 DNA sequence: TGTGCCAGCACCAACCGGGGGGGCCAAGAGACCCAGTACTTC.

The chain combines TRBV28 with TRBJ1-1; 7 nucleotides agree with TRBD1. The V and J ends lost 2 bases and 5 bases, in that order; junction bases with no gene match: 5. Germline-derived CDR1 and CDR2 are MDHEN and SYDVKM. CDR3 length: 14 residues. The CDR3 DNA reads TGTGCCAGCAGTTTAAGGGGGCTGGTAACTGAAGCTTTCTTT. Its protein product is CASSLRGLVTEAFF.

V and J are TRBV18 and TRBJ2-7; 7 positions match TRBD1. This CDR3 region has 12 residues. Germline V lookup: CDR1 KGHSH, CDR2 LQKENI. V dropped 2 bases and J dropped 5; count of bases not matched to a gene: 0. CDR3 residues: CASSPDRDEQYF. DNA of the CDR3: TGTGCCAGCTCACCAGACAGGGACGAGCAGTACTTC.

The chain is built from TRBV5-1 and TRBJ2-7; TRBD1 matches 7 bases. V shed 4 bases and J 2 bases; nucleotides not matched to a gene: 9. Germline CDR1 and CDR2: SGHRS and YFSETQ. This CDR3 spans 15 amino acids. The CDR3 protein is CASSDGTAEAYEQYF. DNA for the CDR3: TGCGCCAGCAGCGATGGGACAGCGGAAGCCTACGAGCAGTACTTC.

The gene calls are TRBV5-1 and TRBJ1-1, with a weak D call TRBD1 (5 bases). Per the germline V gene, CDR1 is SGHRS and CDR2 is YFSETQ. The CDR3 has 14 residues. V was shortened by 0 bases and J by 3 bases, with 9 bases between the two germline ends. CDR3 protein: CASSLVGEDTEAFF. The CDR3 DNA is TGCGCCAGCAGCTTGGTGGGGGAGGACACTGAAGCTTTCTTT. The complete variable domain, with remaining parts taken from reference TRBV5-1 and TRBJ1-1, reads KAGVTQTPRYLIKTRGQQVTLSCSPISGHRSVSWYQQTPGQGLQFLFEYFSETQRNKGNFPGRFSGRQFSNSRSEMNVSTLELGDSALYLCASSLVGEDTEAFFGQGTRLTVV.

V is TRBV5-4 and J is TRBJ2-5; D might be TRBD1 (5 bases). Germline CDR1 SGHNT, CDR2 YYREEE (reference sequence). The CDR3 is made up of 16 amino acids. V dropped 0 bases and J dropped 4 bases, with 16 bases sitting between them. CDR3 nucleotides: TGTGCCAGCAGCTTGGGGGGCTCAAAAAGGGGAGAGACCCAGTACTTC. Amino acid sequence: CASSLGGSKRGETQYF. Full variable domain (remainder filled in from reference TRBV5-4 and TRBJ2-5): ETGVTQSPTHLIKTRGQQVTLRCSSQSGHNTVSWYQQALGQGPQFIFQYYREEENGRGNFPPRFSGLQFPNYSSELNVNALELDDSALYLCASSLGGSKRGETQYFGPGTRLLVL.

This clone was observed once. V gene TRBV5-4 combines with J gene TRBJ2-3, with D possibly being TRBD2 (7 bases). Trimming pared 4 bases from V and 5 bases from J, leaving 17 bases between. CDR1 and CDR2 (germline): SGHNT, YYREEE (reference sequence). The CDR3 contains 15 residues. This CDR3 is CASSEGGGQRDTQYF. The CDR3 DNA follows: TGTGCCAGCAGCGAGGGAGGGGGGCAAAGAGATACGCAGTATTTT.

The chain employs TRBV27 and TRBJ1-1; D possibly corresponds to TRBD1 (5 bases). Germline loops: CDR1 MNHEY, CDR2 SMNVEV (reference sequence). Trimming took off 3 bases at V and 1 base at J, with 15 bases between the two ends. The CDR3 consists of 16 residues. This CDR3 reads CASSFLRGSGNTEAFF. In DNA, the CDR3 is TGTGCCAGCAGTTTTCTTCGGGGGAGCGGGAACACTGAAGCTTTCTTT.

The genes are TRBV4-1 and TRBJ1-1; D remains unclear. CDR3 length: 19 amino acids. The V gene's germline CDR1 is MGHRA and CDR2 YSYEKL. Between the trimmed V and J ends, which lost 0 bases and 0 bases, there was a span of 20 bases. In DNA form, the CDR3 reads TGCGCCAGCAGCCAAGAACCCTTCCCTGGGGAGGGAATGAACACTGAAGCTTTCTTT. Translation gives CASSQEPFPGEGMNTEAFF.

The chain recombines TRBV15 with TRBJ1-1; 8 nucleotides match TRBD1. This CDR3 region has 14 residues. Trimming took 5 bases from V and 4 from J; bases not matched to a gene: 6. Germline loops: CDR1 LNHNV, CDR2 YYDKDF (reference sequence). In DNA, the CDR3 is TGTGCCACCAGCGAAGGACAGGGTGGCACTGAAGCTTTCTTT. This sequence encodes CATSEGQGGTEAFF.

This rearrangement joins TRBV5-1 to TRBJ2-3; TRBD1 might be the D (6 bases). V dropped 0 bases and J dropped 2 bases, with 10 bases sitting between them. The CDR3 contains 15 residues. Germline V gene lookup returns CDR1 SGHRS and CDR2 YFSETQ. The CDR3 loop is CASSLEAGATDTQYF. DNA of the CDR3: TGCGCCAGCAGCTTGGAAGCAGGGGCCACAGATACGCAGTATTTT.

In DNA, the CDR3 is TGTGCCAGTAGCACAAGGACTAGCGGACCGACGCAGTATTTT. It yields the protein CASSTRTSGPTQYF. This chain joins TRBV19 and TRBJ2-3; 10 bases line up with TRBD2. The CDR3 extends over 14 amino acids. Trimming removed 6 bases from V and 9 bases from J; junction bases left unmatched: 9. CDR1 and CDR2 (germline): LNHDA, SQIVND (reference sequence).

In its sample, this clone was seen once. The rearrangement uses TRBV6-5 and TRBJ2-5; weak D call: TRBD1 (7 bases). CDR3 size: 11 residues. The germline V gene has CDR1 MNHEY and CDR2 SVGAGI. Trimming took off 7 bases at V and 11 bases at J, with 14 bases between the two ends. This CDR3 reads CASTNGGQQYF. The CDR3 DNA reads TGTGCCAGCACCAACGGGGGACAGCAGTACTTC.

The CDR3: CASSLAKGDNSPLHF. The DNA of the CDR3 is TGTGCCAGCAGCTTAGCAAAGGGAGATAATTCACCCCTCCACTTT. This chain links TRBV7-8 with TRBJ1-6; D not resolved. In germline, CDR1 is SGHVS, CDR2 FQNEAQ. V was cut by 0 bases and J by 5 bases, with 8 bases left in between. CDR3 length: 15 residues.